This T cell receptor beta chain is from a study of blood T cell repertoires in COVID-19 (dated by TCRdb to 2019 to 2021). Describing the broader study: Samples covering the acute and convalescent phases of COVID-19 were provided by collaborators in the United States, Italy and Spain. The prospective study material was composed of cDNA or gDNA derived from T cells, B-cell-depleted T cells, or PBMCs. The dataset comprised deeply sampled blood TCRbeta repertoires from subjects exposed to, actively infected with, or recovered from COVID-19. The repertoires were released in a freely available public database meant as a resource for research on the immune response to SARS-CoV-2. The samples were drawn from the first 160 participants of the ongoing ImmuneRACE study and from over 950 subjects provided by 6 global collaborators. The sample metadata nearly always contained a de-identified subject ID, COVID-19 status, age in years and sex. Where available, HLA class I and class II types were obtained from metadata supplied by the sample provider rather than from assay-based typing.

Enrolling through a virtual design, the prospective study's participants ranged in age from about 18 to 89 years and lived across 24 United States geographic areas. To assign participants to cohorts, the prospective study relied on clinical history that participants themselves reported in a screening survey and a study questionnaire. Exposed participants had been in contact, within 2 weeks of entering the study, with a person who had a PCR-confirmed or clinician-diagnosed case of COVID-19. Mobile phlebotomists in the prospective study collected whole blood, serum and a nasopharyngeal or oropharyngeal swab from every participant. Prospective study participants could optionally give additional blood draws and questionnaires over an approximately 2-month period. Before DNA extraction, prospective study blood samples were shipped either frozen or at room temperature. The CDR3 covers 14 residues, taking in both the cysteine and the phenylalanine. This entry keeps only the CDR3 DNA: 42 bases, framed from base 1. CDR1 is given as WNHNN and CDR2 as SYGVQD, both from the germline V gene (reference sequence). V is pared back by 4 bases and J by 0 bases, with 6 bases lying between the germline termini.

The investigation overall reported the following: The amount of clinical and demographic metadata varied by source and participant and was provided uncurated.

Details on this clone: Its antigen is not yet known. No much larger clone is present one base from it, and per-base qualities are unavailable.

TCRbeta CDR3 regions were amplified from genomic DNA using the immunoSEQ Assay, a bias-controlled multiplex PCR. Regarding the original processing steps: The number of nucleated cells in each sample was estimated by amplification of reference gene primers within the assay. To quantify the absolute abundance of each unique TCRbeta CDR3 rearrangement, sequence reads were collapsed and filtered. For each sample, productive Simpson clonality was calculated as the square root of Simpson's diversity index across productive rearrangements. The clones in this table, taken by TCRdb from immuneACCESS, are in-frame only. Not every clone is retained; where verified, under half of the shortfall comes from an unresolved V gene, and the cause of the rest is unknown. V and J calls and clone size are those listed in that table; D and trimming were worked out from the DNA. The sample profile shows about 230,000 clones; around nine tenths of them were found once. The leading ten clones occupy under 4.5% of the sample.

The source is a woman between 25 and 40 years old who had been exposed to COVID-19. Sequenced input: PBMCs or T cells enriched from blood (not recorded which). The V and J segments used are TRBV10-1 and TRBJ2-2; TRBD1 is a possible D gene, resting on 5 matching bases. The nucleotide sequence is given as TGCGCCAGCAGTGGCAGGGCGAACACCGGGGAGCTGTTTTTT. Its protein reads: CASSGRANTGELFF.